This TCR beta chain comes out of a study of CD8 T cells in Susac syndrome. The RNA input was about 0.5 to 1 ug, and it was reverse transcribed with random hexamers. Multiplex PCR with immunoSEQ amplified the TCR beta CDR3 across 54 Vbeta and 13 Jbeta. TCRdb ran MiXCR on the immunoSEQ multiplex PCR reads and lists one entry per CDR3 protein. This repertoire shows around 160,000 distinct CDR3 sequences, about 93% found once; its top ten account for about 0.13%. Negative isolation was used for CD8+ and CD4+ T cells and FACS enrichment for TEMRA cells. Looked up from germline, CDR1 is MNHEY and CDR2 is SVGAGI. This CDR3 has 16 amino acids. V was cut by 2 bases and J by 0 bases, with 11 bases left in between.

The sample was CD4+ T cells from PBMCs. This clonotype originated in a human donor in good health. The V call is TRBV6-5, the J call TRBJ1-3; D gene ambiguous. As DNA, the CDR3 is TGTGCCAGCAGTTACCGGGCAGCTAGCTCTGGAAACACCATATATTTT. This sequence encodes CASSYRAASSGNTIYF.